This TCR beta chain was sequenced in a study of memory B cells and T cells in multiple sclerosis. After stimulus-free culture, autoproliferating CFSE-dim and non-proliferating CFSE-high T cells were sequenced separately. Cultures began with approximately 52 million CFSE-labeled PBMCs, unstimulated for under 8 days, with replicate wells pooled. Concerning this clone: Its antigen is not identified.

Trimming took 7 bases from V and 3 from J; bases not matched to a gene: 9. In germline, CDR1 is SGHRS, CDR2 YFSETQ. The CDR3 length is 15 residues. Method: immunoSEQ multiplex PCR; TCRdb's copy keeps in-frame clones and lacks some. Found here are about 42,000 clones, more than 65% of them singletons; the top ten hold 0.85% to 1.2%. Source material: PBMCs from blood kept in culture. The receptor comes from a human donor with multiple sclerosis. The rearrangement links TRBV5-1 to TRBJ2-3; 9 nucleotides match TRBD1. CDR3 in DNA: TGCGCCAGCGGCCCCCCGGGACAGGGAACAGATACGCAGTATTTT. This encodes CASGPPGQGTDTQYF. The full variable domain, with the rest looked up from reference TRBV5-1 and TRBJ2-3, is KAGVTQTPRYLIKTRGQQVTLSCSPISGHRSVSWYQQTPGQGLQFLFEYFSETQRNKGNFPGRFSGRQFSNSRSEMNVSTLELGDSALYLCASGPPGQGTDTQYFGPGTRLTVL.